The T cell receptor (beta chain) described here comes from a study of blood T cell repertoires in COVID-19. At the level of the study: From the United States, Italy and Spain came samples of acute and convalescent COVID-19. T cells, B-cell-depleted T cells, or PBMCs provided the cDNA or gDNA that served as material.

A remark on this clone: Other DNA variants within this sample encode the same CDR3.

Original handling: Estimated nucleated cell counts came from reference gene primer amplification. Libraries were prepared by immunoSEQ multiplex PCR; TCRdb keeps only in-frame clonotypes and omits some of them. Clone size and the V and J calls come from that table; the DNA yielded D and trimming. The data hold about 150,000 clones, with 87% observed a single time. V shed 0 bases and J shed 3 bases, with 12 bases lying between them. The CDR3 runs to 15 residues. Germline V CDR1 and CDR2: KGHSH, LQKENI. The chain combines TRBV18 with TRBJ2-7, with D tentatively TRBD1 (5 bases). The source material was peripheral blood. The TCR originated in a human donor in a cohort sampled during active COVID-19. In DNA, the CDR3 is TGTGCCAGCTCACCACCGGCAGGGCCCCTCTACGAGCAGTACTTC. Translating it yields CASSPPAGPLYEQYF.